This is a list of T cell receptor beta chains from one sample in a study of cytomegalovirus exposure and HLA in healthy donors. The assay was immunoSEQ multiplex PCR, and TCRdb's table has in-frame clones only and misses some. The data contain roughly 100,000 clones, around 60% of them seen just once; the ten biggest clones take up less than 4.5%. What was sequenced was PBMCs. The receptor source for this set is a man aged 25 to 45 in good health and CMV-seropositive. Both conserved end residues are part of each CDR3. D genes are given only for firm matches. The size field is filled for only some rows; it gives once, few, many or a size class.

J gene: TRBJ2-2
V gene: TRBV7-9
D gene: TRBD2
clone size: few
CDR3 protein: CASSPTSGGPTGELFF
CDR3 DNA: TGTGCCAGCAGCCCGACTAGCGGGGGACCCACCGGGGAGCTGTTTTTT

J gene: TRBJ2-7
V gene: TRBV13
D gene: TRBD2
clone size: NA
CDR3 protein: CASIRAGGSYEQYF
CDR3 DNA: TGTGCCAGCATCCGCGCGGGGGGATCCTACGAGCAGTACTTC

J gene: TRBJ1-3
V gene: TRBV5-6
D gene: NA
clone size: NA
CDR3 protein: CASSLASVGSGNTIYF
CDR3 DNA: TGTGCCAGCAGCTTGGCCTCTGTCGGCTCTGGAAACACCATATATTTT

J gene: TRBJ2-2
V gene: TRBV19
D gene: NA
clone size: NA
CDR3 protein: CASSIMGLATGELFF
CDR3 DNA: TGTGCCAGTAGTATAATGGGCTTGGCCACCGGGGAGCTGTTTTTT

J gene: TRBJ2-1
V gene: TRBV5-1
D gene: TRBD2
clone size: NA
CDR3 protein: CASSLTLAGGPNEQFF
CDR3 DNA: TGCGCCAGCAGCCTCACCCTAGCGGGGGGGCCGAATGAGCAGTTCTTC

J gene: TRBJ1-1
V gene: TRBV10-3
D gene: NA
clone size: NA
CDR3 protein: CAISEIGVGTEAFF
CDR3 DNA: TGTGCCATCAGTGAAATTGGAGTGGGCACTGAAGCTTTCTTT

J gene: TRBJ1-3
V gene: TRBV11-3
D gene: TRBD1
clone size: NA
CDR3 protein: CASSSGQGLSGNTIYF
CDR3 DNA: TGTGCCAGCAGCTCGGGACAGGGCCTCTCTGGAAACACCATATATTTT

J gene: TRBJ2-3
V gene: TRBV2
D gene: NA
clone size: NA
CDR3 protein: CANILGGLSAADTQYF
CDR3 DNA: TGTGCCAACATCCTCGGGGGACTTAGCGCGGCAGATACGCAGTATTTT

J gene: TRBJ2-3
V gene: TRBV18
D gene: NA
clone size: NA
CDR3 protein: CASSRGQDTDTQYF
CDR3 DNA: TGTGCCAGCTCACGAGGGCAGGACACAGATACGCAGTATTTT

J gene: TRBJ2-7
V gene: TRBV6-5
D gene: NA
clone size: few
CDR3 protein: CASSYSYYYEQYF
CDR3 DNA: TGTGCCAGCAGTTACTCTTACTATTACGAGCAGTACTTC

J gene: TRBJ2-7
V gene: TRBV19
D gene: TRBD1
clone size: NA
CDR3 protein: CATRDSSYEQYF
CDR3 DNA: TGTGCCACCCGGGACAGCTCCTACGAGCAGTACTTC

J gene: TRBJ1-4
V gene: TRBV9
D gene: TRBD1
clone size: NA
CDR3 protein: CASSAGRGQINEKLFF
CDR3 DNA: TGTGCCAGCAGCGCCGGGCGGGGACAGATTAATGAAAAACTGTTTTTT

J gene: TRBJ1-1
V gene: TRBV5-1
D gene: TRBD1
clone size: NA
CDR3 protein: CASSSLTGGMNTEAFF
CDR3 DNA: TGCGCCAGCAGCTCATTGACAGGGGGCATGAACACTGAAGCTTTCTTT